One and the same sample provided the 21 T cell receptor beta chains below, sequenced in a study of identical twins. From the 5' RACE reads, TCRdb called clonotypes with MiXCR, one entry per CDR3 protein. The data hold hundreds of thousands of distinct CDR3 sequences, with approximately 24% observed a single time. This same sample was also part of a study on T cells expressing NK-cell markers.

The sequenced sample consisted of CD4+ T cells sorted from blood. Every receptor here comes from a woman between 18 and 29 years old in good health.

This clonotype was picked up a small number of times. V usage is TRBV29-1 and J usage is TRBJ2-7, with a possible D match to TRBD2 (6 bases). Germline V gene lookup returns CDR1 SQVTM and CDR2 ANQGSEA. Trimming removed 7 bases at V and 7 bases at J, with 17 bases between. This CDR3 has 12 residues. Here the CDR3 reads CSGGDRWREQYF. CDR3 bases: TGCAGCGGGGGGGATAGGTGGAGGGAGCAGTACTTC.

The chain recombines TRBV3-1 with TRBJ2-7; D perhaps matches TRBD2 (5 bases). Trimming pared 4 bases from V and 3 bases from J, leaving 13 bases between. This CDR3 comprises 14 residues. Germline V gene sequence: CDR1 LGHDT, CDR2 YNNKEL (reference sequence). CDR3 nucleotide sequence: TGTGCCAGCAGCCGGAGCGGTGGGCGCTACGAGCAGTACTTC. Protein sequence: CASSRSGGRYEQYF.

J is TRBJ2-3 and V is TRBV6-1; 8 bases match TRBD2. CDR3 length: 14 residues. CDR1 is MNHNS and CDR2 is SASEGT in the germline V gene. J lost 6 bases, V lost 5 bases, and 7 bases had no gene match. The CDR3 is CASSQRGSQDTQYF. CDR3 coding DNA: TGTGCCAGCAGTCAGCGGGGGTCCCAGGATACGCAGTATTTT.

V is TRBV10-3 and J is TRBJ2-7; tentative D call: TRBD2 (6 bases). CDR1 and CDR2 (germline): ENHRY, SYGVKD. The CDR3 length is 13 residues. The V gene lost 8 bases and the J gene lost 0 bases, with 11 bases spanning the gap. Here the CDR3 DNA reads TGTGCCATCGGTAGCGGAGACTCCTACGAGCAGTACTTC. Protein sequence: CAIGSGDSYEQYF.

This clonotype turned up a few times. The chain has TRBV25-1 and TRBJ1-6; D ambiguous. In germline, CDR1 is MGHDK, CDR2 SYGVNS. The V gene lost 2 bases and the J gene lost 0 bases, with 5 bases spanning the gap. CDR3 length: 15 residues. CDR3 nucleotide sequence: TGTGCCAGCAGTGAAAGGAGCTCCTATAATTCACCCCTCCACTTT. It encodes CASSERSSYNSPLHF.

This clonotype has ten or more counts. The chain combines TRBV14 with TRBJ2-7, with a possible D match to TRBD1 (5 bases). The CDR3 is 13 residues long. With 1 base removed from V and 7 bases from J, the gap between germline ends came to 11 bases. Germline CDR1 is SGHDN and CDR2 is FVKESK. The CDR3 sequence: CASSQVQGWEQYF. CDR3 DNA sequence: TGTGCCAGCAGCCAAGTGCAGGGATGGGAGCAGTACTTC.

The chain has TRBV11-3 and TRBJ2-7; 8 nucleotides line up with TRBD2. Per germline, CDR1 SGHNT and CDR2 YENEEA. V dropped 3 bases and J dropped 1; count of bases not matched to a gene: 5. The CDR3 loop spans 15 amino acids. The CDR3 loop is CASSLELAASYEQYF. The CDR3 DNA sequence: TGTGCCAGCAGCTTGGAACTAGCGGCATCCTACGAGCAGTACTTC.

A few counts support this clonotype. The chain is built from TRBV29-1 and TRBJ2-1, with D maybe TRBD2 (7 bases). The V end lost 4 bases, the J end lost 1 base, and 14 bases lay between the germline ends. This CDR3 comprises 15 residues. CDR1 is SQVTM and CDR2 is ANQGSEA in the germline V gene. The DNA of the CDR3 is TGCAGCGTTGGGGTTGGGAGGGGGTCCTACAATGAGCAGTTCTTC. This encodes CSVGVGRGSYNEQFF.

This clonotype was seen more than once but under ten times. The genes are TRBV12-3 or TRBV12-4 and TRBJ1-2, with D unclear. The CDR3 is made up of 14 amino acids. Trimming removed 2 bases from V and 4 bases from J, with 11 bases in between. CDR3 loop: CASSLRTEFYGYTF. Written as DNA, the CDR3 is TGTGCCAGCAGTTTACGGACGGAGTTCTATGGCTACACCTTC.

The chain carries TRBV30 and TRBJ2-7, with 8 bases that match TRBD2. The CDR3 is 15 amino acids. Germline assignment: CDR1 GTSNPN and CDR2 SVGIG (reference sequence). Unmatched junction bases numbered 14, after V lost 8 bases and J lost 2 bases. CDR3 sequence (DNA): TGTGCCCTATCCCTAATTAGCGGGGCTCCCTACGAGCAGTACTTC. Encoded protein: CALSLISGAPYEQYF.

The V and J genes are TRBV10-3 and TRBJ1-5, with 7 bases aligning to TRBD1. CDR3 length equals 13 residues. The V and J ends lost 6 bases and 5 bases, in that order; junction bases with no gene match: 4. In germline, CDR1 is ENHRY, CDR2 SYGVKD. CDR3 protein: CAIRGDSYQPQHF. As DNA, the CDR3 is TGTGCCATCAGGGGGGACAGCTATCAGCCCCAGCATTTT.

The chain carries TRBV24-1 and TRBJ1-5, with D possibly being TRBD1 (5 bases). CDR3 length equals 14 residues. V lost 6 bases, J lost 5 bases, and 13 bases lay in between. Germline assignment: CDR1 KGHDR and CDR2 SFDVKD. CDR3 coding DNA: TGTGCCACCAGTCGGGGACCGGGTGATCAGCCCCAGCATTTT. Translated, it gives CATSRGPGDQPQHF.

A single count supports this clonotype. J is TRBJ2-7 and V is TRBV10-3; D gene unclear. Trimming took off 10 bases at V and 4 bases at J, with 20 bases between the two ends. CDR3 size: 14 residues. The germline V gene has CDR1 ENHRY and CDR2 SYGVKD. CDR3 amino acids: CATTPGLQEYEQYF. The CDR3 DNA follows: TGTGCCACGACACCGGGCCTCCAAGAATACGAGCAGTACTTC.

This clonotype occurred many times. V usage is TRBV10-3 and J usage is TRBJ2-1, with 9 bases aligning to TRBD2. Trimming at V came to 3 bases and at J to 14 bases, leaving 17 bases not matched to a gene. The germline CDR1 and CDR2 sequences are ENHRY and SYGVKD. The CDR3 contains 16 residues. CDR3 nucleotides: TGTGCCATCAGTGACGGGGGTAGCGGGGGAGATGAGTGGAAGTTCTTC. Its protein product is CAISDGGSGGDEWKFF.

The J gene is TRBJ2-1, the V gene TRBV4-3, with D tentatively TRBD1 (5 bases). The CDR3 is made up of 17 amino acids. The V end was cut by 1 base, the J end by 8 bases, with 21 bases between. Germline values: CDR1 LGHNA, CDR2 YSLEER. The CDR3: CASSQAARGGSIHEQFF. The CDR3 DNA reads as TGCGCCAGCAGCCAAGCGGCTAGGGGTGGTTCAATCCATGAGCAGTTCTTC.

The rearrangement uses TRBV12-3 or TRBV12-4 and TRBJ2-5; D is uncertain. The CDR3 spans 13 residues. V lost 4 bases and J 4 bases, leaving 10 bases between the germline ends. In DNA form, the CDR3 reads TGTGCCAGCAGTTCCACTGGAGCAGAGACCCAGTACTTC. It specifies CASSSTGAETQYF.

CDR3 in DNA: TGCGCCAGCAGCTTCGAGGGGAAGGATTCACCCCTCCACTTT. Protein sequence: CASSFEGKDSPLHF. The chain uses TRBV5-1 and TRBJ1-6; a weak D match, TRBD1 (5 bases). Germline V gene data show CDR1 as SGHRS and CDR2 as YFSETQ. CDR3 length equals 14 residues. Trimming took 2 bases from V and 8 from J, leaving 11 bases between them.

The chain employs TRBV29-1 and TRBJ2-5; the match to TRBD2 covers 15 bases. With 6 bases clipped from V and 5 bases from J, the junction kept 7 bases outside the gene matches. The length of the CDR3 is 15 residues. The germline V gene encodes CDR1 SQVTM and CDR2 ANQGSEA. CDR3 protein: CSVSGLAGGWETQYF. The CDR3, as DNA: TGCAGCGTCTCGGGACTAGCGGGAGGATGGGAGACCCAGTACTTC.

This clonotype was seen only a few times. V and J are TRBV28 and TRBJ2-7, with unresolved D. The CDR3 is 12 residues long. Looked up from germline, CDR1 is MDHEN and CDR2 is SYDVKM. V was trimmed by 6 bases and J by 3 bases, leaving 9 bases between them. The CDR3 nucleotides read TGTGCCAGCAGCCTGCTATTCTACGAGCAGTACTTC. Translated, it gives CASSLLFYEQYF.

The chain recombines TRBV29-1 with TRBJ1-1; D gene ambiguous. Germline CDR1 reads SQVTM; CDR2 reads ANQGSEA. The CDR3 has 14 residues. Trimming took 5 bases from V and 0 from J, leaving 13 bases between them. The CDR3 coding sequence is TGCAGCGTTTCGGGTCCTGGAATGAACACTGAAGCTTTCTTT. It encodes CSVSGPGMNTEAFF.

The gene calls are TRBV27 and TRBJ1-5; weak D call: TRBD1 (5 bases). Germline CDR1 reads MNHEY; CDR2 reads SMNVEV (reference sequence). The CDR3 length is 12 residues. Trimming pared 10 bases from V and 3 bases from J, leaving 10 bases between. CDR3 loop: CATQTVNQPQHF. CDR3 coding DNA: TGTGCCACACAGACAGTCAATCAGCCCCAGCATTTT.